A single sample gave rise to the 14 T cell receptor beta chains below, sequenced in a study of control samples from healthy donors and cancer patients. The protocol was immunoSEQ multiplex PCR, while the TCRdb copy is restricted to in-frame clones and leaves out a portion. The repertoire holds roughly 180,000 clones, with approximately 91% as singletons. Sequenced sample: blood. The receptors shown here come from a woman aged 35 to 49 in good health.

This clone is judged medium-sized (0.01 to 0.1%). The chain uses TRBV6-2 or TRBV6-3 and TRBJ2-2; weak D call: TRBD2 (6 bases). The CDR3 spans 16 residues. In germline, CDR1 is MNHEY, CDR2 SVGEGT. V lost 2 bases to trimming and J lost 7 bases, with 17 bases between them. The CDR3 loop reads CASSYRGLLDFGELFF. CDR3 nucleotides: TGTGCCAGCAGTTACAGAGGACTACTGGATTTCGGGGAGCTGTTTTTT.

The genes are TRBV6-1 and TRBJ2-6; the D gene is possibly TRBD1 (5 bases). V lost 1 base to trimming and J lost 3 bases, with 7 bases between them. Germline assignment: CDR1 MNHNS and CDR2 SASEGT. The CDR3 has 15 residues. The CDR3 protein is CASSEVRVGANVLTF. The CDR3 coding sequence is TGTGCCAGCAGTGAAGTCAGGGTTGGGGCCAACGTCCTGACTTTC.

The chain has TRBV7-7 and TRBJ1-5; TRBD1 might be the D (6 bases). Trimming stripped 5 bases from V and 5 bases from J, with 10 bases between. The length of the CDR3 is 13 residues. From germline, CDR1 is SSHAT and CDR2 FNYEAQ (reference sequence). The CDR3 is CASSAGEDQPQHF. CDR3 in DNA: TGTGCCAGCAGCGCAGGGGAGGATCAGCCCCAGCATTTT. Full variable domain (outside the CDR3, taken from reference TRBV7-7 and TRBJ1-5): GAGVSQSPRYKVTKRGQDVTLRCDPISSHATLYWYQQALGQGPEFLTYFNYEAQPDKSGLPSDRFSAERPEGSISTLTIQRTEQRDSAMYRCASSAGEDQPQHFGDGTRLSIL.

The chain combines TRBV27 with TRBJ1-6, with a tentative D call TRBD1 (5 bases). Trimming left V 5 bases short and J 5 bases short, with 13 bases between. Germline CDR1 is MNHEY and CDR2 is SMNVEV (reference sequence). The length of the CDR3 is 15 residues. CDR3: CASSPGTWNNSPLHF. The CDR3 DNA reads as TGTGCCAGCAGTCCTGGGACCTGGAATAATTCACCCCTCCACTTT.

J is TRBJ2-1 and V is TRBV6-5; no firm D call. There are 15 residues in the CDR3. The germline V and J ends were trimmed by 3 bases and 5 bases, with 14 bases remaining between them. The germline V gene has CDR1 MNHEY and CDR2 SVGAGI. This CDR3 reads CASSYISSSDNEQFF. For the CDR3, the DNA is TGTGCCAGCAGTTATATCAGTAGTTCGGACAATGAGCAGTTCTTC.

The genes are TRBV6-5 and TRBJ1-3, with 8 bases aligning to TRBD1. J was trimmed by 4 bases and V by 6 bases; bases with no gene match: 5. This CDR3 contains 14 residues. Germline lookup yields CDR1 MNHEY and CDR2 SVGAGI. The CDR3 sequence: CASRQGVTGNTIYF. In DNA, the CDR3 is TGTGCCAGCAGACAGGGGGTAACCGGAAACACCATATATTTT.

This chain connects TRBV18 to TRBJ1-1; TRBD1 aligns across 7 bases. This CDR3 comprises 16 residues. V was pared by 3 bases and J by 4 bases, with 11 bases of the junction left unmatched. Germline V gene lookup returns CDR1 KGHSH and CDR2 LQKENI. The CDR3 here is CASSPPGAGGTTEAFF. In nucleotides, the CDR3 is TGTGCCAGCTCACCCCCGGGAGCAGGGGGGACCACTGAAGCTTTCTTT.

The chain employs TRBV6-6 and TRBJ1-5; unclear D gene. V was cut by 5 bases and J by 1 base, with 21 bases left in between. Germline V gene data show CDR1 as MNHNY and CDR2 as SVGAGI (reference sequence). The CDR3 extends over 18 amino acids. The CDR3 sequence is CASSPLGDSLESNQPQHF. CDR3 bases: TGTGCCAGCAGTCCGTTGGGCGATTCTCTCGAGAGCAATCAGCCCCAGCATTTT.

In DNA form, the CDR3 reads TGTGCCAGCTGCCAGGGGTGGGATACGCAGTATTTT. Residues: CASCQGWDTQYF. This chain joins TRBV2 and TRBJ2-3, with a possible D match to TRBD1 (6 bases). Germline assignment: CDR1 SNHLY and CDR2 FYNNEI. The CDR3 sequence is 12 residues long. V gave up 8 bases and J gave up 6 bases, with 12 bases separating them. Drawing the rest from reference TRBV2 and TRBJ2-3, the complete variable domain is EPEVTQTPSHQVTQMGQEVILRCVPISNHLYFYWYRQILGQKVEFLVSFYNNEISEKSEIFDDQFSVERPDGSNFTLKIRSTKLEDSAMYFCASCQGWDTQYFGPGTRLTVL.

The chain uses TRBV14 and TRBJ2-1; tentatively, D is TRBD1 (6 bases). The CDR3 runs 15 residues. The germline V gene has CDR1 SGHDN and CDR2 FVKESK. Deletions cut 5 bases from V and 2 bases from J, with 13 bases between. DNA of the CDR3: TGTGCCAGCAGCGGACGGGACACGACCTACAATGAGCAGTTCTTC. Translation: CASSGRDTTYNEQFF.

The chain joins TRBV10-2 to TRBJ1-1; D is unresolved. Germline CDR1 WSHSY, CDR2 SAAADI. Between the trimmed V and J ends, which lost 2 bases and 0 bases, there was a span of 10 bases. The CDR3 consists of 15 residues. The CDR3 loop reads CASSEPPTVNTEAFF. The CDR3 nucleotides are TGCGCCAGCAGTGAGCCCCCCACAGTGAACACTGAAGCTTTCTTT.

The rearrangement joins TRBV21-1 to TRBJ2-6; TRBD2 is the table's D call and was not checked against the DNA. TRBV21-1 is a listed pseudogene. The CDR3 loop spans 17 amino acids. The CDR3 is CASSKLRISSGANVLTF. The CDR3 coding sequence is TGTGCCAGCAGCAAACTAAGAATCTCCTCTGGGGCCAACGTCCTGACTTTC.

The count of this clone is one. The chain carries TRBV3-1 (or the pseudogene TRBV3-2) and TRBJ1-6, with TRBD1 identical over 7 bases. Germline CDR1 and CDR2: LGHDT and YNNKEL (reference sequence). After removal of 4 bases from V and 8 bases from J, the junction contained 8 bases not matched to a gene. This CDR3 region has 15 residues. This CDR3 reads CASSLNRGADSPLHF. Written as DNA, the CDR3 is TGTGCCAGCAGCCTAAACAGGGGAGCGGATTCACCCCTCCACTTT.

This chain links TRBV4-2 with TRBJ2-1; D might be TRBD1 (6 bases). CDR1 is LGHNA and CDR2 is YNFKEQ in the germline V gene. The CDR3 sequence is 16 residues long. V was pared by 0 bases and J by 4 bases, with 13 bases between. CDR3 DNA sequence: TGTGCCAGCAGCCAAGACCCAGGGGCAGGTTACAATGAGCAGTTCTTC. Translated, it gives CASSQDPGAGYNEQFF.